Listed below are T cell receptor beta chains from one sample, sequenced in a study of T cells in Graves' hyperthyroidism and ophthalmopathy. TCRdb reprocessed the multiplex PCR reads with MiXCR, giving one entry per CDR3 protein. This table holds around 600,000 distinct CDR3 sequences, approximately 14% found once. The sample taken for sequencing was blood. Receptors were obtained from a woman in her 50s with Graves' ophthalmopathy. Both conserved end residues are part of each CDR3. The order of the fields is V gene, clone size, J gene, D gene, CDR3 protein, CDR3 DNA. The D gene is left open where the match is weak. A clone size is listed for some rows: how often the clone was seen (once, few, many), or a class if it is expanded.

TRBV28,many,TRBJ2-1,TRBD2,CASRPVLAGGNEQFF,TGTGCCAGCAGACCCGTGCTAGCGGGAGGCAATGAGCAGTTCTTC
TRBV3-1,NA,TRBJ1-4,TRBD1,CASSTSQGADEKLFF,TGTGCCAGCAGCACCTCACAGGGGGCAGATGAAAAACTGTTTTTT
TRBV28,many,TRBJ2-5,TRBD2,CASSLTRLAGRETQYF,TGTGCCAGCAGTTTAACTCGGCTAGCGGGACGCGAGACCCAGTACTTC
TRBV12-3/TRBV12-4,many,TRBJ1-4,NA,CASSRTRATNEKLFF,TGTGCCAGCAGTCGGACACGCGCAACTAATGAAAAACTGTTTTTT
TRBV12-3/TRBV12-4,NA,TRBJ1-5,NA,CASSLVGSGNQPQHF,TGTGCCAGCAGTTTAGTAGGGAGTGGCAATCAGCCCCAGCATTTT
TRBV7-2,many,TRBJ1-5,TRBD1,CASSLRGLNNQPQHF,TGTGCCAGCAGCTTAAGGGGGCTGAACAATCAGCCCCAGCATTTT
TRBV18,many,TRBJ1-1,NA,CASSSDGRTEAFF,TGTGCCAGCTCATCGGACGGGAGGACTGAAGCTTTCTTT
TRBV7-9,many,TRBJ2-5,TRBD1,CASSGTGEETQYF,TGTGCCAGCAGCGGGACAGGGGAAGAGACCCAGTACTTC
TRBV28,many,TRBJ1-4,TRBD1,CASSRSGQGAEKLFF,TGTGCCAGCAGCCGATCGGGACAGGGGGCTGAAAAACTGTTTTTT
TRBV12-5,NA,TRBJ2-3,NA,CASKLVDTQYF,TGTGCTTCTAAGTTGGTAGATACGCAGTATTTT
TRBV20-1,many,TRBJ1-1,NA,CSASAHNPENTEAFF,TGCAGTGCTAGCGCCCATAATCCAGAGAACACTGAAGCTTTCTTT
TRBV3-1,many,TRBJ2-1,NA,CASSRITTNPIEQFF,TGTGCCAGCAGCCGAATCACTACCAACCCAATTGAGCAGTTCTTC
TRBV28,many,TRBJ1-2,NA,CASSLLQESDYGYTF,TGTGCCAGCAGTTTATTGCAGGAATCAGACTATGGCTACACCTTC
TRBV7-2,many,TRBJ2-4,TRBD1,CASSLGTGLNIQYF,TGTGCCAGCAGCTTAGGGACAGGGTTAAACATTCAGTACTTC
TRBV30,many,TRBJ2-5,NA,CAWSTISNQETQYF,TGTGCCTGGAGTACGATTAGCAACCAAGAGACCCAGTACTTC
TRBV5-1,NA,TRBJ2-1,NA,CASSLVVGQRNEQFF,TGCGCCAGCAGCTTGGTGGTAGGACAGCGCAATGAGCAGTTCTTC
TRBV11-2,many,TRBJ2-3,NA,CASSLGVDLRTDTQYF,TGTGCCAGCAGCTTGGGTGTGGATCTCCGCACAGATACGCAGTATTTT
TRBV3-1,NA,TRBJ2-6,TRBD2,CASSYLTGTSGRAGANVLTF,TGTGCCAGCAGCTACCTAACCGGGACTAGCGGGAGAGCTGGGGCCAACGTCCTGACTTTC
TRBV29-1,many,TRBJ2-5,TRBD2,CSVGTSGGSQETQYF,TGCAGCGTTGGGACTAGCGGGGGGTCACAAGAGACCCAGTACTTC
TRBV13,few,TRBJ2-7,TRBD2,CASSVRAGGPGEQYF,TGTGCCAGCAGCGTAAGAGCGGGAGGGCCGGGCGAGCAGTACTTC
TRBV24-1,NA,TRBJ2-5,NA,CATAAVAQETQYF,TGTGCCACCGCGGCAGTCGCCCAAGAGACCCAGTACTTC
TRBV29-1,many,TRBJ1-1,NA,CSVAVLVPNMNTEAFF,TGCAGCGTTGCGGTACTCGTACCTAATATGAACACTGAAGCTTTCTTT
TRBV7-8,few,TRBJ1-3,NA,CASSLTSGGGNTIYF,TGTGCCAGCAGCTTAACGTCTGGGGGGGGAAACACCATATATTTT
TRBV6-2/TRBV6-3,many,TRBJ2-2,NA,CASSYTLFAGELFF,TGTGCCAGCAGTTACACCCTGTTCGCCGGGGAGCTGTTTTTT